Listed below are T cell receptor beta chains from one sample, sequenced in a study of T cell responses to AZD1222 COVID-19 vaccine. Only in-frame clones appear in the TCRdb table, and some are missing; sequencing was by immunoSEQ multiplex PCR. The profile shows 150,000 or so clones, over 75% of them singletons. This material consisted of peripheral blood, taken on day 0 of AZD1222 vaccination. These receptors all come from an adult in good health. Each CDR3 is given with its conserved first and last residue. The order of the fields is J gene, D gene, V gene, clone size, CDR3 protein, CDR3 DNA. D genes are given only for firm matches. Size is stated for part of the rows, as once, few or many counts, or as a class when the clone is expanded.

J: TRBJ1-1
D: NA
V: TRBV11-1
size: NA
CDR3: CASSPDLNTEAFF
DNA: TGTGCCAGCAGCCCCGATCTGAACACTGAAGCTTTCTTT

J: TRBJ2-7
D: TRBD2
V: TRBV6-5
size: once
CDR3: CASSRTSGRDEQYF
DNA: TGTGCCAGCAGCCGGACTAGCGGGAGGGACGAGCAGTACTTC

J: TRBJ2-3
D: TRBD1
V: TRBV6-4
size: NA
CDR3: CASSDRDRGSDTQYF
DNA: TGTGCCAGCAGTGACCGGGACAGAGGATCAGATACGCAGTATTTT

J: TRBJ1-2
D: NA
V: TRBV4-2
size: NA
CDR3: CASSQVGGDYGYTF
DNA: TGTGCCAGCAGCCAAGTGGGGGGCGACTATGGCTACACCTTC

J: TRBJ1-5
D: TRBD1
V: TRBV6-5
size: NA
CDR3: CASNPDRGFNQPQHF
DNA: TGTGCCAGCAACCCCGACAGGGGGTTCAATCAGCCCCAGCATTTT

J: TRBJ1-2
D: NA
V: TRBV19
size: NA
CDR3: CASSILGVNYGYTF
DNA: TGTGCCAGTAGTATACTGGGGGTAAACTATGGCTACACCTTC

J: TRBJ1-5
D: NA
V: TRBV19
size: NA
CDR3: CASSPRGGHQPQHF
DNA: TGTGCCAGTAGTCCCCGGGGGGGCCATCAGCCCCAGCATTTT

J: TRBJ2-7
D: NA
V: TRBV5-6
size: NA
CDR3: CASSPGSFTSEQYF
DNA: TGTGCCAGCAGCCCTGGGAGCTTTACGAGTGAGCAGTACTTC

J: TRBJ1-3
D: TRBD1
V: TRBV30
size: NA
CDR3: CAWSGFTGEFLSTGNTIYF
DNA: TGTGCCTGGAGTGGATTCACAGGGGAATTTCTCTCTACCGGAAACACCATATATTTT

J: TRBJ2-2
D: NA
V: TRBV11-1
size: NA
CDR3: CASSRPANTGELFF
DNA: TGTGCCAGCAGCCGCCCGGCGAACACCGGGGAGCTGTTTTTT

J: TRBJ1-2
D: NA
V: TRBV7-9
size: NA
CDR3: CASSLPDQGYGYTF
DNA: TGTGCCAGCAGCTTACCCGATCAGGGCTATGGCTACACCTTC

J: TRBJ1-4
D: NA
V: TRBV4-3
size: NA
CDR3: CASSQDLRATNEKLFF
DNA: TGCGCCAGCAGCCAAGATCTGAGGGCGACTAATGAAAAACTGTTTTTT

J: TRBJ2-7
D: NA
V: TRBV27
size: NA
CDR3: CASSSLGEQYF
DNA: TGTGCCAGCAGTTCCCTTGGGGAGCAGTACTTC

J: TRBJ2-7
D: NA
V: TRBV19
size: NA
CDR3: CASSSRTESSYEQYF
DNA: TGTGCCAGTAGTTCGCGGACAGAGAGCTCCTACGAGCAGTACTTC